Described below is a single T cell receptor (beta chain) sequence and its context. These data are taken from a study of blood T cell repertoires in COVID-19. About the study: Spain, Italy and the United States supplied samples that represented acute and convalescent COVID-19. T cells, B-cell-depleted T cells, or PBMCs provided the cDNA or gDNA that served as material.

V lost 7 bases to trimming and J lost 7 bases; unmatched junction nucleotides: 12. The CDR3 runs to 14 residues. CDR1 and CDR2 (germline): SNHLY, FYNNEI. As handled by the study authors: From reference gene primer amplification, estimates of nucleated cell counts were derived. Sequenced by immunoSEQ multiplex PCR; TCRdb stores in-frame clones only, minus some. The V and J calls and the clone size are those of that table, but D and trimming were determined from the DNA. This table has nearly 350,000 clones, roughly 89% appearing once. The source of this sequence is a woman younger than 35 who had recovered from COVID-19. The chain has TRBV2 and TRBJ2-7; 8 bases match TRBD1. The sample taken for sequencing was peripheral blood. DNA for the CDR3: TGTGCCAGCATTTCCCGGACAGGGAGTAATGAGCAGTACGTC. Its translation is CASISRTGSNEQYV.